This T cell receptor beta chain was documented in a study of T-cell reconstitution after alpha-beta-depleted transplantation in children. Preparation of the TCRbeta library was carried out with unique molecular identifiers. TCRdb reprocessed the PCR reads via MiXCR and lists one record per CDR3 protein. The sample gives hundreds of thousands of distinct CDR3 sequences, around 13% of which show up once; around 0.76% is in the top ten. This clonotype showed up just a few times. Its target is not known. V lost 2 bases, J lost 7 bases, and 12 bases lay in between. Germline loops: CDR1 LGHDT, CDR2 YNNKEL (reference sequence). The CDR3 has 14 amino acids. General study findings and limits: Some patients owed their high day-60 TCRbeta diversity to surviving recipient T cells and thymic progenitors. Several hundred expanded graft clones reportedly were the source of alpha-beta T cells about two months after transplant. Fresh T-cell production supplied most of the T-cell counts and diversity seen one year after transplant.

The receptor was isolated from a girl aged 2-10 years with congenital amegakaryocytic thrombocytopenia, due to receive a stem cell transplant. This material consisted of PBMCs, taken before TCRalphabeta/CD19-depleted stem cell transplant. The chain couples TRBV3-1 to TRBJ2-1; the D gene is possibly TRBD2 (5 bases). The CDR3 loop reads CASSQFAKRNEQFF. The CDR3 region has the DNA TGTGCCAGCAGCCAATTTGCCAAGCGGAATGAGCAGTTCTTC.